This T cell receptor beta chain stems from a study of T cells after yellow fever vaccination. Study-level background: SMART-Seq v4 Ultra Low Input prepared the low-cell-number fractions.

TCRdb re-analysed the 5' RACE reads in MiXCR, keeping a single row per CDR3 protein. The sample holds around 500,000 distinct CDR3 sequences, 21% seen once. The CDR3 spans 15 residues. Germline V gives CDR1 MNHEY, CDR2 SMNVEV (reference sequence). Trimming took 6 bases from V and 11 from J, leaving 20 bases between them. The V gene is TRBV27, the J gene TRBJ1-6, with D maybe TRBD1 (5 bases). The receptor was derived from a man aged 18 to 30 who received the YFV17D yellow fever vaccine. This material consisted of PBMCs, taken about 21 days after the first yellow fever vaccination. CDR3 sequence (DNA): TGTGCCAGCAGCCCTCGGGACCAAGGGTGGGCACCCCTCCACTTT. The encoded protein is CASSPRDQGWAPLHF.